This T cell receptor beta chain emerged from a study of T cells in Graves' hyperthyroidism and ophthalmopathy (dated by TCRdb to about 2019). Concerning the study at large: To identify distinguishing TCR V-J signatures, a discovery cohort of about 100 patients was used, comprising 43 with Graves' ophthalmopathy and roughly 60 with stable Graves' hyperthyroidism. Prospective prediction of ophthalmopathy was tested in an independent validation cohort consisting of about 19 hyperthyroidism patients and some 15 patients who later progressed to ophthalmopathy. The 75 to 100 discovery patients were divided at random into training and test sets in a 7:3 ratio. The study also compared thyroid tissue and blood T-cell repertoires from 6 or 7 Graves' hyperthyroidism patients. Following sampling, methimazole starting at 30 mg daily was given to hyperthyroidism patients, and high-dose intravenous methylprednisolone was given to ophthalmopathy patients. The paper describes TCR Vbeta CDR3 sequencing of about 140 peripheral blood samples, made up of under 50 ophthalmopathy patients, around 73 hyperthyroidism patients and 17 progressor patients.

TCR beta CDR3 regions were amplified from RNA transcripts. A first-round RT-PCR of the TCR CDR3 used the HTBI primer set with the Qiagen OneStep RT-PCR kit. A second multiplex PCR round built the libraries, followed by size selection and purification. The libraries were sequenced on an Illumina HiSeq2000 using paired-end 100 bp reads. The source study handled its data this way. SOAPnuke was used to process the raw data, with reads discarded if the reads contained adapters or uncalled bases, had a mean Phred below 15, or lacked an exact constant-primer or identifier match. COPE v1.2.5 was used to merge high-quality paired reads, and clonotypes were defined as unique nucleotide sequences. Clonotypes were aligned to IMGT TRBV, TRBD and TRBJ reference segments using MiTCR v1.1. Only V-J combinations with frequency above 0.0001, covering 99.2% of repertoires, were analysed. A TCS score was defined as the ratio of F50 (clonal expansion) to E x V (chaos), with BLOSUM62-based TCRdist applied between CDR3 peptides within each V-J. Welch's t-statistics and random forest reduced fewer than 550 V-J features to around 14, which were used in a naive Bayes classifier (R e1071). Thyroid-blood repertoire similarity was quantified with the Morisita-Horn index. TCRdb trimmed public reads at Q25 via fastp, called clones via MiXCR and kept in-frame beta chains. Rows are combined by CDR3 protein, so each entry shows the most common genes and DNA. What appears here as the V and J calls and clone size reflects TCRdb's work, not the paper's. This sample is represented by 490,000 or so distinct CDR3 sequences; over 35% of them were singletons. Together, the top ten hold 44% of the sample.

Any patient with an uncontrolled infection, another autoimmune disease, pregnancy or lactation was excluded. Diagnoses relied on clinical symptoms, serum thyroxine and TRAb, thyroid ultrasound and orbital computed tomography. Trizol reagent was used to extract total RNA, and RNA quality was then checked on an Agilent 2100 Bioanalyzer. Results and caveats for the whole study, not just this receptor: Most expanded thyroid clonotypes (frequency above 0.001) were also detected in blood, suggesting blood repertoires may reflect thyroid immune responses. In validation, progression to ophthalmopathy was predicted by the model with almost 71% sensitivity and 72.22% specificity, a median of around 6.5 months before onset. A model built on a 13 V-J signature distinguished ophthalmopathy from stable hyperthyroidism, reaching about 88% sensitivity and about 81% specificity in cross-validation and 80%/75% in testing. No statistical method was used to fix the sample size in advance, and group allocation was not hidden from the investigators.

The CDR3, cysteine through phenylalanine, is 12 amino acids long. The CDR3 DNA has 36 bases and is translated from base 1. Cut back by 11 bases and 6 bases, the V and J ends lie 14 bases apart. CDR1 ENHRY and CDR2 SYGVKD were looked up in the germline V gene. A remark on this clonotype: Its antigen target is currently unknown. Per-nucleotide qualities are absent, and no much larger clonotype sits a single base away.

This clonotype originated in an adult woman with Graves' disease, either hyperthyroidism or ophthalmopathy (not recorded which). Here the chain combines TRBV10-3 and TRBJ1-5, with the identity of the D gene unclear. The sample consisted of peripheral blood or thyroid tissue (not recorded which). The DNA is as follows: TGTGCCGTCCGTGATTTGGGTCAGCCCCAGCATTTT. This translates into CAVRDLGQPQHF.